The 20 T cell receptor beta chains below all came from one sample that was sequenced in a study of CD8 T cells in ankylosing spondylitis. TCRdb reprocessed the 5' RACE reads via MiXCR and lists one record per CDR3 protein. The table records 250,000 to 300,000 distinct CDR3 sequences, 15% to 20% of them present only once. The sample consisted of blood, either unsorted or a sorted T cell fraction (not recorded which). The receptors stem from a male donor with ankylosing spondylitis or in good health (not recorded which).

There are a few counts of this clonotype. The junction departs from the called germline gene at one end, perhaps through a read error. This rearrangement joins TRBV7-7 to TRBJ2-4, with 12 bases fitting TRBD2. Germline CDR1 reads SSHAT; CDR2 reads FNYEAQ (reference sequence). CDR3 length: 13 amino acids. Here the CDR3 DNA reads TGTGCTAGCAGCCGGACTAGCGGGGACATTCAGTACTTC. It specifies CASSRTSGDIQYF.

This clonotype was seen many times. This sequence joins TRBV19 and TRBJ2-7; TRBD1 might be the D (5 bases). The V gene's germline CDR1 is LNHDA and CDR2 SQIVND (reference sequence). The length of the CDR3 is 14 residues. V was shortened by 5 bases and J by 0 bases, with 11 bases between the two germline ends. CDR3 sequence: CASSLVGASYEQYF. The CDR3 DNA reads TGTGCCAGTAGTCTGGTAGGGGCCTCCTACGAGCAGTACTTC.

The V and J genes are TRBV29-1 and TRBJ2-1, with D perhaps TRBD2 (5 bases). The V end was cut by 4 bases, the J end by 3 bases, with 22 bases between. The CDR3 runs 17 residues. Germline values: CDR1 SQVTM, CDR2 ANQGSEA. The DNA of the CDR3 is TGCAGCGTTGTTCTTTGGGCCGAAGCGGACCACTACAATGAGCAGTTCTTC. This encodes CSVVLWAEADHYNEQFF.

The chain is built from TRBV5-1 and TRBJ2-1; 12 positions match TRBD2. Losses at the gene ends were 4 bases for V and 6 bases for J; bases not matched to a gene: 14. CDR3 length equals 18 residues. CDR1 SGHRS and CDR2 YFSETQ come from the germline V gene. CDR3 residues: CASSPGETSGSLVNEQFF. CDR3 sequence (DNA): TGCGCCAGCAGCCCTGGAGAGACTAGCGGGAGTCTCGTCAATGAGCAGTTCTTC.

The chain carries TRBV7-2 and TRBJ2-1; D might be TRBD1 or TRBD2, each matching 6 bases. Deletions cut 3 bases from V and 6 bases from J, with 15 bases between. The CDR3 loop spans 15 amino acids. Germline loops: CDR1 SGHTA, CDR2 FQGNSA. CDR3 in amino acids: CASSLGAVSGNEQFF. As DNA, the CDR3 is TGTGCCAGCAGCTTGGGGGCGGTTAGCGGCAATGAGCAGTTCTTC.

This clonotype was observed at least ten times. This sequence joins TRBV4-1 and TRBJ2-7; D is tentatively TRBD1 or TRBD2 (5 bases each). Between the trimmed V and J ends, which lost 0 bases and 2 bases, there was a span of 14 bases. CDR3 length: 16 amino acids. From germline, CDR1 is MGHRA and CDR2 YSYEKL. CDR3 loop: CASSQDPRDGTYEQYF. CDR3 nucleotide sequence: TGCGCCAGCAGCCAAGATCCTAGGGACGGAACCTACGAGCAGTACTTC.

The chain combines TRBV29-1 with TRBJ2-7; maybe TRBD2 (6 bases). Germline CDR1 SQVTM, CDR2 ANQGSEA. V was clipped by 7 bases and J by 0 bases, with 13 bases between them. CDR3 length: 13 amino acids. The CDR3: CSAVRGTSYEQYF. CDR3 bases: TGCAGCGCCGTTCGGGGGACCTCCTACGAGCAGTACTTC.

The CDR3 spells CASSESLGTGYNEQFF. CDR3 bases: TGTGCCAGCAGTGAATCTTTGGGGACAGGGTACAATGAGCAGTTCTTC. The rearrangement joins TRBV25-1 to TRBJ2-1; TRBD1 matches 9 bases. The CDR3 loop spans 16 amino acids. Germline CDR1 MGHDK, CDR2 SYGVNS. Trimming removed 1 base from V and 4 bases from J; junction bases left unmatched: 5.

The CDR3 loop is CASSLTRDPDYEQYF. Written as DNA, the CDR3 is TGTGCCAGCAGTTTAACACGGGACCCAGACTACGAGCAGTACTTC. This chain links TRBV6-5 with TRBJ2-7; D is possibly TRBD1 or TRBD2 (5 bases each). The CDR3 consists of 15 residues. Germline V gene sequence: CDR1 MNHEY, CDR2 SVGAGI. V was clipped by 4 bases and J by 3 bases, with 16 bases between them.

This chain connects TRBV11-2 to TRBJ1-3; D ambiguous. The ends were cut back, 5 bases at V and 0 bases at J, with 8 bases in the middle. Germline V CDR1 and CDR2: SGHAT, FQNNGV. This CDR3 is built from 14 residues. This CDR3 reads CASSQTSSGNTIYF. CDR3 DNA: TGTGCCAGCAGCCAGACCTCCTCTGGAAACACCATATATTTT.

There are a few counts of this clonotype. This rearrangement joins TRBV27 to TRBJ2-7; tentatively, D is TRBD2 (7 bases). Germline V gene sequence: CDR1 MNHEY, CDR2 SMNVEV (reference sequence). Trimming stripped 1 base from V and 0 bases from J, with 10 bases between. CDR3 length equals 15 residues. Here the CDR3 reads CASSLYGGPSYEQYF. CDR3 DNA: TGTGCCAGCAGTTTATACGGGGGGCCCTCCTACGAGCAGTACTTC.

This clonotype was recorded a few times. The rearrangement links TRBV7-8 to TRBJ2-3; no definite D call. Germline CDR1 is SGHVS and CDR2 is FQNEAQ. The V and J ends lost 4 bases and 0 bases respectively, with 11 bases between them. This CDR3 has 15 residues. CDR3 protein: CASSYATLSTDTQYF. CDR3 bases: TGTGCCAGCAGCTACGCGACTCTGAGCACAGATACGCAGTATTTT.

This clonotype has at least ten counts. The chain has TRBV27 and TRBJ2-1; 7 nucleotides align to TRBD2. The CDR3 length is 14 residues. Looked up from germline, CDR1 is MNHEY and CDR2 is SMNVEV (reference sequence). The V and J ends lost 7 bases and 5 bases, in that order; junction bases with no gene match: 8. CDR3 region: CASNLASGDNEQFF. CDR3 nucleotide sequence: TGTGCCAGCAACCTTGCTAGCGGTGACAATGAGCAGTTCTTC.

This clonotype was counted only a few times. The J gene is TRBJ2-1, the V gene TRBV10-2, with 7 bases that match TRBD2. Germline loops: CDR1 WSHSY, CDR2 SAAADI. The CDR3 length is 13 residues. Unmatched junction bases numbered 4, after V lost 4 bases and J lost 7 bases. The CDR3 loop is CASSGSSGNEQFF. For the CDR3, the DNA is TGCGCCAGCAGTGGGTCTAGCGGTAATGAGCAGTTCTTC.

The CDR3 loop reads CASSARMAWDSSTDTQYF. DNA of the CDR3: TGTGCCAGCAGTGCCCGTATGGCATGGGACAGTAGCACAGATACGCAGTATTTT. This chain uses TRBV28 with TRBJ2-3, with 7 nucleotides matching TRBD1. From germline, CDR1 is MDHEN and CDR2 SYDVKM. The CDR3 spans 18 residues. V dropped 5 bases and J dropped 0; count of bases not matched to a gene: 14.

There are many counts of this clonotype. The chain joins TRBV4-1 to TRBJ2-7; 8 nucleotides line up with TRBD2. The length of the CDR3 is 13 residues. CDR1 is MGHRA, CDR2 YSYEKL, per germline. The V and J ends lost 4 bases and 3 bases, in that order; junction bases with no gene match: 2. CDR3 DNA: TGCGCCAGCAGCCCCACTAGCGGCTACGAGCAGTACTTC. Protein sequence: CASSPTSGYEQYF.

This clonotype has only a few counts. This sequence joins TRBV4-3 and TRBJ2-7; either TRBD1 or TRBD2 may supply D (6 bases each). Trimming pared 3 bases from V and 6 bases from J, leaving 12 bases between. Germline CDR1 and CDR2: LGHNA and YSLEER. The CDR3 is 13 residues long. The CDR3 region is CASSQDGGREQYF. In DNA, the CDR3 is TGCGCCAGCAGCCAGGATGGGGGGCGCGAGCAGTACTTC.

This clonotype was seen a handful of times. The V gene is TRBV7-2, the J gene TRBJ2-2; D gene ambiguous. The germline gives CDR1 SGHTA, CDR2 FQGNSA. V gave up 6 bases and J gave up 1 base, with 6 bases separating them. The CDR3 consists of 13 residues. In nucleotides, the CDR3 is TGTGCCAGCAGGGCTTTGAACACCGGGGAGCTGTTTTTT. Its protein is CASRALNTGELFF.

This clonotype was detected ten times or more. The gene calls are TRBV6-1 and TRBJ1-2; D uncertain. V was trimmed by 1 base and J by 0 bases, leaving 9 bases between them. The CDR3 spans 15 residues. Germline lookup yields CDR1 MNHNS and CDR2 SASEGT. The CDR3, as DNA: TGTGCCAGCAGTGAAGGGGAGATTACTAACTATGGCTACACCTTC. This sequence encodes CASSEGEITNYGYTF.

The rearrangement joins TRBV15 to TRBJ2-7, with unresolved D. Deletions cut 0 bases from V and 2 bases from J, with 8 bases between. CDR3 length equals 14 residues. The germline V gene has CDR1 LNHNV and CDR2 YYDKDF (reference sequence). This chain's CDR3 is CATSRDSGAYEQYF. CDR3 bases: TGTGCCACCAGCAGAGATAGTGGAGCCTACGAGCAGTACTTC.